This T cell receptor beta chain was recovered during a study of blood T cell repertoires in COVID-19. Overall study context: T cells, B-cell-depleted T cells, or PBMCs provided the cDNA or gDNA that served as material.

In the source study's methods: Researchers report that nucleated cell counts were estimated from reference gene primer amplification. Repertoires were generated with immunoSEQ multiplex PCR, while TCRdb's copy carries only in-frame clones and drops some. The V and J calls and clone size were taken over from that table, and D and trimming were inferred from the DNA. Of some 65,000 clones in the sample, 85% were seen once. CDR1 and CDR2 from the germline V gene are SQVTM and ANQGSEA. With 6 bases clipped from V and 8 bases from J, the junction kept 8 bases outside the gene matches. The CDR3 covers 13 residues.

The clonotype originates from an elderly man with acute or convalescent COVID-19. The chain links TRBV29-1 to TRBJ1-2; 11 nucleotides align to TRBD1. Sequencing input: peripheral blood. The CDR3 loop reads CSVDRTGGIGYTF. The CDR3 bases are TGCAGCGTCGACAGGACAGGGGGCATCGGCTACACCTTC.